The 24 T cell receptor beta chains reported below all come from one sample, sequenced in a study of spatial heterogeneity in lung cancer. Study-wide results and limits: Tracking of tumor mutation counts was seen in expanded intratumoral alpha and beta TCR counts.

TCRdb processed the 5' RACE reads anew with MiXCR; each CDR3 protein has one entry. The sample includes approximately 7,400 distinct CDR3 sequences, around 6.7% seen only once; the top ten take roughly 8.3%. Time point given: sample taken at primary tumor resection. Antigen specificity for these receptors is unknown. Specimen: lung tumor tissue, collected at surgery. Receptor source: a male donor with early-stage non-small cell lung cancer.

This clonotype was found many times. V and J are TRBV12-5 and TRBJ1-2; D not resolved. The germline V and J ends were trimmed by 3 bases and 3 bases, with 5 bases remaining between them. The CDR3 is made up of 12 amino acids. Germline V gene data show CDR1 as LGHNT and CDR2 as FRNRAP. The CDR3: CASGFRDYGYTF. The CDR3 DNA reads TGTGCTAGTGGTTTCCGGGACTATGGCTACACCTTC.

In this sample, this clonotype is medium-sized. The V call is TRBV28, the J call TRBJ1-2, with D possibly matching TRBD1 (6 bases). The CDR3 is 14 residues long. Germline lookup yields CDR1 MDHEN and CDR2 SYDVKM. Trimming stripped 9 bases from V and 4 bases from J, with 18 bases between. CDR3 DNA: TGTGCCAGTAGGATTCAGGGGCGCGGCTATGGCTACACCTTC. The encoded protein is CASRIQGRGYGYTF.

This clonotype is deemed medium-sized. The rearrangement links TRBV7-6 to TRBJ2-1; TRBD2 agrees at 11 bases. The CDR3 has 17 amino acids. The germline V gene has CDR1 SGHVS and CDR2 FNYEAQ. V shed 4 bases and J 1 base; nucleotides not matched to a gene: 6. CDR3 nucleotide sequence: TGTGCCAGCAGCTCCGCGACTAGCGGGGTTTCCTACAATGAGCAGTTCTTC. Translating gives CASSSATSGVSYNEQFF.

In its sample, this clonotype is medium-sized (0.01 to 0.1%). The chain employs TRBV7-9 and TRBJ1-5; D gene uncertain. Germline loops: CDR1 SEHNR, CDR2 FQNEAQ (reference sequence). Trimming shortened V by 5 bases and J by 4 bases, and 9 bases separated the two germline ends. CDR3 length equals 13 residues. CDR3 DNA sequence: TGTGCCAGCAGCGAAGGACGGAATCAGCCCCAGCATTTT. Translating it yields CASSEGRNQPQHF.

This clonotype is medium-sized. The V call is TRBV27, the J call TRBJ1-2; the match to TRBD1 covers 8 bases. With 5 bases clipped from V and 0 bases from J, the junction kept 8 bases outside the gene matches. Germline V gene data show CDR1 as MNHEY and CDR2 as SMNVEV (reference sequence). The CDR3 extends over 16 amino acids. The CDR3 DNA reads as TGTGCCAGCAGTGTTCGGACAGGGCAAGCTAACTATGGCTACACCTTC. Translated: CASSVRTGQANYGYTF.

By share of the sample, this clonotype is medium-sized. V and J are TRBV9 and TRBJ2-7; no clear D gene. Germline CDR1 is SGDLS and CDR2 is YYNGEE. The V and J ends lost 0 bases and 4 bases respectively, with 14 bases between them. This CDR3 region has 15 residues. The CDR3 sequence is CASSVDPSPGYEQYF. In DNA, the CDR3 is TGTGCCAGCAGCGTAGATCCTAGTCCCGGGTACGAGCAGTACTTC.

Within the sample, this clonotype is medium-sized. V gene TRBV5-1 combines with J gene TRBJ2-5, with TRBD2 identical over 9 bases. V lost 5 bases, J lost 2 bases, and 4 bases stayed unmatched. Per germline, CDR1 SGHRS and CDR2 YFSETQ. The CDR3 is made up of 14 amino acids. The DNA for the CDR3 is TGCGCCAGCAGAGCCCTAGCGGGACAAGAGACCCAGTACTTC. It codes for CASRALAGQETQYF. The variable domain in full, with the rest retrieved from reference TRBV5-1 and TRBJ2-5, is KAGVTQTPRYLIKTRGQQVTLSCSPISGHRSVSWYQQTPGQGLQFLFEYFSETQRNKGNFPGRFSGRQFSNSRSEMNVSTLELGDSALYLCASRALAGQETQYFGPGTRLLVL.

This clonotype was detected many times. The chain is built from TRBV5-1 and TRBJ1-6; D gene unclear. V lost 0 bases and J lost 3, with 7 bases in between. CDR1 and CDR2 from the germline V gene are SGHRS and YFSETQ. CDR3 length equals 15 residues. In DNA form, the CDR3 reads TGCGCCAGCAGCTTGGGGGAAATCTATAATTCACCCCTCCACTTT. It encodes CASSLGEIYNSPLHF.

Judged by abundance, this clonotype is medium-sized. The rearrangement uses TRBV11-1 and TRBJ2-3, with D unresolved. CDR3 length: 13 amino acids. V lost 8 bases and J lost 6, with 15 bases in between. Per germline, CDR1 SGHAT and CDR2 FQDESV (reference sequence). The CDR3 DNA sequence: TGTGCCAGCCTCTCCCCCAACCAGGATACGCAGTATTTT. Encoded protein: CASLSPNQDTQYF.

This clonotype counts as medium-sized (0.01 to 0.1%). The genes are TRBV28 and TRBJ2-1; D may be TRBD2 (6 bases). V dropped 10 bases and J dropped 9 bases, with 22 bases sitting between them. The CDR3 is 14 amino acids. Germline V CDR1 and CDR2: MDHEN, SYDVKM. The CDR3 here is CATRLGISIAEQFF. CDR3 sequence (DNA): TGTGCCACCCGACTAGGGATTAGTATAGCTGAGCAGTTCTTC.

This clonotype was seen only once. CDR3: CASSSRARVPPREQYF. CDR3 DNA: TGTGCCAGCAGTTCGAGGGCCAGGGTCCCTCCTCGCGAGCAGTACTTC. V usage is TRBV6-5 and J usage is TRBJ2-7; D possibly matches TRBD1 or TRBD2 (5 bases each). The CDR3 has 16 residues. Germline V gene data show CDR1 as MNHEY and CDR2 as SVGAGI. V gave up 4 bases and J gave up 6 bases, with 22 bases separating them.

This clonotype has only one observation. The chain carries TRBV7-2 and TRBJ2-3, with D perhaps TRBD2 (7 bases). The germline V gene encodes CDR1 SGHTA and CDR2 FQGNSA. The CDR3 sequence is 14 residues long. V gave up 6 bases and J gave up 3 bases, with 13 bases separating them. CDR3 DNA sequence: TGTGCCAGCAGACGGGGGGCTGGTACAGATACGCAGTATTTT. This gives the protein CASRRGAGTDTQYF.

This clonotype is large (0.1 to 1%) by share. The chain has TRBV6-1 and TRBJ2-1; 7 bases align to TRBD2. V trimming: 3 bases; J trimming: 5 bases; junction bases outside the gene matches: 10. This CDR3 is 16 amino acids long. Germline V gene sequence: CDR1 MNHNS, CDR2 SASEGT. As DNA, the CDR3 is TGTGCCAGCAGTGAGCAGGCAGGGAGGGGAGACAATGAGCAGTTCTTC. The encoded protein is CASSEQAGRGDNEQFF.

This clonotype was observed at least ten times. The chain recombines TRBV30 with TRBJ1-5, with a weak D call TRBD1 (5 bases). Germline V CDR1 and CDR2: GTSNPN, SVGIG (reference sequence). Trimming took 5 bases from V and 5 from J, leaving 13 bases between them. This CDR3 contains 13 residues. The CDR3 reads CAWGRTIDQPQHF. CDR3 nucleotide sequence: TGTGCCTGGGGGAGGACAATCGATCAGCCCCAGCATTTT.

By proportion, this clonotype is medium-sized. The chain links TRBV11-2 to TRBJ1-4, with TRBD1 identical over 7 bases. Per the germline V gene, CDR1 is SGHAT and CDR2 is FQNNGV. This CDR3 is 16 amino acids long. V lost 4 bases, J lost 5 bases, and 10 bases stayed unmatched. The CDR3 coding sequence is TGTGCCAGCAGCTCCCCGTCGGGACAGCTAAATGAAAAACTGTTTTTT. This translates into CASSSPSGQLNEKLFF.

This chain joins TRBV7-8 and TRBJ1-1, with unresolved D. The CDR3 runs 14 residues. Germline-derived CDR1 and CDR2 are SGHVS and FQNEAQ. V was trimmed by 5 bases and J by 8 bases, leaving 18 bases between them. The CDR3 sequence: CASSPGWIVGEAFF. DNA of the CDR3: TGTGCCAGCAGCCCAGGCTGGATAGTGGGCGAAGCTTTCTTT.

Relative to its sample, this clonotype is medium-sized (0.01 to 0.1%). DNA of the CDR3: TGTGCCAGCAGGCACCCTACAGGGAGGAACATTCAGTACTTC. It translates to CASRHPTGRNIQYF. The chain has TRBV6-2 or TRBV6-3 and TRBJ2-4; the D call may be TRBD1 or TRBD2 (6 bases each). This CDR3 is 14 amino acids long. Between the trimmed V and J ends, which lost 6 bases and 7 bases, there was a span of 16 bases. CDR1 is MNHEY, CDR2 SVGEGT, per germline.

There are many counts of this clonotype. The CDR3 loop is CASSTLGQGGEQYF. The CDR3 coding sequence is TGTGCCAGCAGCACACTAGGACAGGGAGGCGAGCAGTACTTC. This chain uses TRBV9 with TRBJ2-7; 8 bases line up with TRBD1. Germline V gene data show CDR1 as SGDLS and CDR2 as YYNGEE. The CDR3 sequence is 14 residues long. V was pared by 4 bases and J by 6 bases, with 9 bases of the junction left unmatched.

The chain joins TRBV3-1 to TRBJ2-3; no reliable D call. Trimming stripped 4 bases from V and 4 bases from J, with 6 bases between. The germline V gene has CDR1 LGHDT and CDR2 YNNKEL (reference sequence). The CDR3 has 12 residues. CDR3 residues: CASSLGPDTQYF. The CDR3 coding sequence is TGTGCCAGCAGCCTCGGACCAGATACGCAGTATTTT.

This clonotype was counted at least ten times. The rearrangement uses TRBV12-3 or TRBV12-4 and TRBJ2-5, with D tentatively TRBD1 (5 bases). The CDR3 extends over 13 amino acids. Deletions cut 3 bases from V and 3 bases from J, with 8 bases between. The CDR3 DNA reads TGTGCCAGCAGTTTCTCAGGGAAAGAGACCCAGTACTTC. Translated: CASSFSGKETQYF.

This clonotype is large in the sample. This rearrangement joins TRBV3-1 to TRBJ1-5, with 9 bases fitting TRBD1. From germline, CDR1 is LGHDT and CDR2 YNNKEL (reference sequence). The length of the CDR3 is 14 residues. J lost 5 bases, V lost 5 bases, and 4 bases had no gene match. The DNA of the CDR3 is TGTGCCAGCAGCTGGACAGGGGACGATCAGCCCCAGCATTTT. This codes for CASSWTGDDQPQHF.

Relative to its sample, this clonotype is medium-sized. V and J are TRBV20-1 and TRBJ1-5; D is undetermined. This CDR3 comprises 14 residues. Trimming shortened V by 2 bases and J by 3 bases, and 11 bases separated the two germline ends. The V gene's germline CDR1 is DFQATT and CDR2 SNEGSKA (reference sequence). The CDR3 loop reads CSARRRGANQPQHF. CDR3 nucleotide sequence: TGCAGTGCTAGACGACGGGGAGCCAATCAGCCCCAGCATTTT.

This clonotype is categorized as medium-sized. The V and J genes are TRBV20-1 and TRBJ2-2; 8 bases are shared with TRBD1. Germline CDR1 is DFQATT and CDR2 is SNEGSKA (reference sequence). The CDR3 spans 16 residues. V shed 0 bases and J 3 bases; nucleotides not matched to a gene: 6. CDR3 loop: CSARDPETGDTGELFF. CDR3 DNA: TGCAGTGCTAGAGATCCAGAGACAGGGGACACCGGGGAGCTGTTTTTT.

This clonotype rates as medium-sized. The genes are TRBV5-1 and TRBJ1-4, with 8 bases that match TRBD1. The CDR3 length is 14 residues. Germline V gives CDR1 SGHRS, CDR2 YFSETQ. After removal of 7 bases from V and 5 bases from J, the junction contained 7 bases not matched to a gene. Here the CDR3 DNA reads TGCGCCAGCGCCATCGGACAGGGAAATGAAAAACTGTTTTTT. As protein: CASAIGQGNEKLFF.